This TCR beta chain was found in a study of CD8 T cells in Susac syndrome. Germline V CDR1 and CDR2: KGHSH, LQKENI. The CDR3 totals 17 residues. Between the trimmed V and J ends, which lost 2 bases and 0 bases, there was a span of 16 bases. The authors reverse transcribed roughly 0.5 to 1 ug RNA with random hexamers. TCRdb called the immunoSEQ multiplex PCR reads again in MiXCR, with one record for every CDR3 protein. The table has some 120,000 distinct CDR3 sequences, just under 95% seen once. The clonotype originates from a human donor with Susac syndrome. The sequencing input was CD8+ T cells from PBMCs. The chain is built from TRBV18 and TRBJ1-2, with D unresolved. The CDR3 sequence is CASSPGMARPTNYGYTF. CDR3 in DNA: TGTGCCAGCTCACCAGGAATGGCTCGGCCGACTAACTATGGCTACACCTTC.